Reported below is one T cell receptor beta chain. Germline loops: CDR1 SNHLY, CDR2 FYNNEI. With 4 bases removed from V and 7 bases from J, the gap between germline ends came to 11 bases. The CDR3 is 13 amino acids. This sample was taken from a study of blood T cell repertoires in COVID-19. Per the study methods: The authors estimated nucleated cell counts from reference gene primer amplification. This table comes from immunoSEQ multiplex PCR, and its TCRdb copy is limited to in-frame clones, with some not included. That table is the source of V, J and clone size, and D and trimming were worked out from the DNA. The sample has 250,000 to 300,000 clones, around 80% seen once.

The source is a man aged 60 to 75 with acute or convalescent COVID-19. This chain links TRBV2 with TRBJ2-4, with a tentative D call TRBD1 (5 bases). Sequenced material: peripheral blood. The CDR3 coding sequence is TGTGCCAGCAGTGCAGGGTCGGGTAACATTCAGTACTTC. Its translation is CASSAGSGNIQYF.